Listed below are T cell receptor beta chains from one sample, sequenced in a study of T cell responses to AZD1222 COVID-19 vaccine. Only in-frame clones appear in the TCRdb table, and some are missing; sequencing was by immunoSEQ multiplex PCR. The data show about 66,000 clones, with 79% seen just once and approximately 23% held by the top ten. The source was peripheral blood, collected on day 0 of MenACWY control vaccination. The receptors shown here come from an adult in good health. Both conserved end residues are part of each CDR3. The D gene is left open where the match is weak. Only part of the rows carry a size: once, few, many, or a class if the clone is expanded.

abundance	v_gene	j_gene	d_gene	CDR3nt	CDR3aa
once	TRBV5-8	TRBJ2-1	TRBD2	TGTGCCAGCAGCTTGATGGGACTAGCGGGACCTGGTTCCTACAATGAGCAGTTCTTC	CASSLMGLAGPGSYNEQFF
.	TRBV27	TRBJ1-1	.	TGTGCCAGCAGCTCCCGGACGGGAAACACTGAAGCTTTCTTT	CASSSRTGNTEAFF
once	TRBV3-1/TRBV3-2	TRBJ1-3	.	TGTGCCAGCAGCCCGGGGACCTACTCTGGAAACACCATATATTTT	CASSPGTYSGNTIYF
.	TRBV4-3	TRBJ1-2	.	TGCGCCAGCAGCCAAGATTTGGGGGAGCGTGGCTACACCTTC	CASSQDLGERGYTF
.	TRBV11-2	TRBJ2-1	.	TGTGCCAGCAGCTCCTTTAGCGGTCCGCACGGGAATGAGCAGTTCTTC	CASSSFSGPHGNEQFF
.	TRBV7-2	TRBJ2-3	TRBD2	TGTGCCAGCAGCCCGGGACTAGCGGTCACAGATACGCAGTATTTT	CASSPGLAVTDTQYF
.	TRBV28	TRBJ2-1	.	TGTGCCAGCACTACCCAGGGACCCCCCTACAATGAGCAGTTCTTC	CASTTQGPPYNEQFF
.	TRBV6-6	TRBJ1-5	TRBD1	TGTGCCAGCAGCGCGGGACAGATGAATCAGCCCCAGCATTTT	CASSAGQMNQPQHF
.	TRBV4-1	TRBJ2-7	TRBD2	TGCGCCAGCAGCCAAGATCAAGCGGGAGGGTACGAGCAGTACTTC	CASSQDQAGGYEQYF
.	TRBV2	TRBJ2-5	TRBD2	TGTGCCAGCGACAGCCCGGGACTAGCGGGGGGTGGTGAGACCCAGTACTTC	CASDSPGLAGGGETQYF
.	TRBV5-8	TRBJ2-3	.	TGTGCCAGCAGCTTGGGTAGAAACCCCACAGATACGCAGTATTTT	CASSLGRNPTDTQYF
.	TRBV6-6	TRBJ2-3	TRBD2	TGTGCCAGCAGCTCCGGACTAGCGGTTAGCACAGATACGCAGTATTTT	CASSSGLAVSTDTQYF
.	TRBV7-8	TRBJ1-1	.	TGTGCCAGCAGCCCACATACAGGGAGCACTGAAGCTTTCTTT	CASSPHTGSTEAFF
.	TRBV7-8	TRBJ2-1	TRBD2	TGTGCCAGCAGCCGAGGACTAGCCGAATACAATGAGCAGTTCTTC	CASSRGLAEYNEQFF
.	TRBV6-5	TRBJ2-1	.	TGTGCCAGCAGAGGGGAAGAGGCCTACAATGAGCAGTTCTTC	CASRGEEAYNEQFF
.	TRBV14	TRBJ2-6	.	TGTGCCAGCAGTCCACCCTACGGGGCCAACGTCCTGACTTTC	CASSPPYGANVLTF
.	TRBV3-1/TRBV3-2	TRBJ2-4	.	TGTGCCAGCAGCCAAGATCATGGTCCGGGGTTTGGAAACATTCAGTACTTC	CASSQDHGPGFGNIQYF
.	TRBV5-5	TRBJ2-5	.	TGTGCCAGCAGCCCCGGGGCACTCCGCCGACAAGAGACCCAGTACTTC	CASSPGALRRQETQYF
.	TRBV5-1	TRBJ1-1	.	TGCGCCAGCAGTCAGACCATGAACACTGAAGCTTTCTTT	CASSQTMNTEAFF
.	TRBV5-6	TRBJ2-2	.	TGTGCCAGCAGCTTGGCGGCAGGGGTGGGCACCGGGGAGCTGTTTTTT	CASSLAAGVGTGELFF
.	TRBV24-1	TRBJ2-1	.	TGTGCCACCAGTGATTTCCAGGGCAGGGAGCAGTTCTTC	CATSDFQGREQFF
.	TRBV2	TRBJ2-3	.	TGTGCCAGCAGTGACCGCGGTAGCACAGATACGCAGTATTTT	CASSDRGSTDTQYF
.	TRBV7-9	TRBJ1-1	.	TGTGCCAGCAGCCGGGGATCTGGCACTGAAGCTTTCTTT	CASSRGSGTEAFF
medium-sized	TRBV2	TRBJ2-7	TRBD2	TGTGCCAGCAGTGAAACTAGCGGGAGCATCTACGAGCAGTACTTC	CASSETSGSIYEQYF
once	TRBV28	TRBJ1-3	.	TGTGCCAGCAACAGTCCAAGCTCTGGAAACACCATATATTTT	CASNSPSSGNTIYF